The source of this T cell receptor beta chain is a study of blood T cell repertoires in COVID-19. Study-level information: Acute and convalescent COVID-19 samples came from the United States, Italy and Spain. T cells, B-cell-depleted T cells, or PBMCs provided the cDNA or gDNA that served as material.

In the original processing: Scientists estimated how many nucleated cells there were by amplifying reference gene primers. The data were produced by immunoSEQ multiplex PCR, yet TCRdb's version contains in-frame clones alone and is incomplete. The V and J calls and clone size come from that table; D and trimming were worked out from the DNA. Here the sample spans fewer than 250,000 clones, about 80% being singletons. The V gene's germline CDR1 is SNHLY and CDR2 FYNNEI. V was clipped by 10 bases and J by 4 bases, with 11 bases between them. This CDR3 is built from 11 residues. This clonotype was sampled from a woman in her 50s with acute or convalescent COVID-19. This chain links TRBV2 with TRBJ2-7; D may be TRBD2 (6 bases). Sequences were obtained from peripheral blood. CDR3 sequence: CATQREYEQYF. CDR3 DNA: TGTGCCACCCAACGGGAGTACGAGCAGTACTTC.